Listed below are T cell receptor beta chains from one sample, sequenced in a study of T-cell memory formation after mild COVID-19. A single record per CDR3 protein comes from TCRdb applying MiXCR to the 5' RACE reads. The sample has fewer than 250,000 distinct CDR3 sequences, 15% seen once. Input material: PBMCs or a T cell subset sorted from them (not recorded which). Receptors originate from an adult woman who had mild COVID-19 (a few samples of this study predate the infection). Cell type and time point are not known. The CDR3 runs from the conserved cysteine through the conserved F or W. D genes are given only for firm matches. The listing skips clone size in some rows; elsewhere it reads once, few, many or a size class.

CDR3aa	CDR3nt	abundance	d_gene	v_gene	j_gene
CASKWGGQYADTQYF	TGCGCCAGCAAATGGGGCGGACAGTATGCAGATACGCAGTATTTT	many	.	TRBV5-1	TRBJ2-3
CASSLFLHLGLYGYTF	TGTGCCAGCAGTTTATTCTTACACCTCGGGTTGTATGGCTACACCTTC	few	.	TRBV12-3/TRBV12-4	TRBJ1-2
CASSRDQVPGELFF	TGTGCCAGCAGCCGGGACCAGGTCCCCGGGGAGCTGTTTTTT	few	.	TRBV5-5	TRBJ2-2
CASSLTYGTSAFNEQFF	TGTGCCAGCAGCTTAACCTACGGGACTAGCGCCTTCAATGAGCAGTTCTTC	few	TRBD2	TRBV11-2	TRBJ2-1
CASSPRGGERNEQFF	TGCGCCAGCAGCCCGCGGGGGGGCGAGCGGAATGAGCAGTTCTTC	many	TRBD2	TRBV5-1	TRBJ2-1
CASPRGGQHEQYF	TGTGCCAGCCCCAGGGGAGGCCAGCACGAGCAGTACTTC	few	.	TRBV7-3	TRBJ2-7
CASSFGGGTNYGYTF	TGTGCCAGCAGCTTTGGTGGGGGAACTAACTATGGCTACACCTTC	.	.	TRBV7-9	TRBJ1-2
CASSFVGTDTQYF	TGTGCCAGCAGTTTTGTTGGCACAGATACGCAGTATTTT	many	.	TRBV12-3/TRBV12-4	TRBJ2-3
CASSPDGQGNTGELFF	TGCGCCAGCAGCCCGGACGGACAGGGAAACACCGGGGAGCTGTTTTTT	.	TRBD1	TRBV5-1	TRBJ2-2
CASRDGQVSGEKLFF	TGTGCCAGCAGGGACGGACAGGTTAGCGGTGAAAAACTGTTTTTT	.	TRBD1	TRBV4-2	TRBJ1-4
CASSLESGGTQYF	TGTGCCAGCAGCTTAGAATCCGGTGGGACCCAGTACTTC	few	.	TRBV11-3	TRBJ2-5
CASSPLLSGTSGANVLTF	TGTGCCAGCTCACCACTTTTGTCGGGGACCTCTGGGGCCAACGTCCTGACTTTC	.	.	TRBV18	TRBJ2-6
CSVSNGVGVPQHF	TGCAGCGTTTCGAATGGAGTGGGAGTGCCCCAGCATTTT	.	.	TRBV29-1	TRBJ1-5
CASSPTAYEQYF	TGTGCCAGCAGCCCCACAGCCTACGAGCAGTACTTC	few	.	TRBV6-6	TRBJ2-7
CASSPLRTNQAGVGPQHF	TGTGCCAGCAGCCCCCTGCGGACGAATCAGGCAGGGGTAGGGCCCCAGCATTTT	.	.	TRBV6-5	TRBJ1-5
CASSLGAERSTDTQYF	TGTGCCAGCAGCTTAGGGGCCGAGAGGTCCACAGATACGCAGTATTTT	.	.	TRBV7-3	TRBJ2-3